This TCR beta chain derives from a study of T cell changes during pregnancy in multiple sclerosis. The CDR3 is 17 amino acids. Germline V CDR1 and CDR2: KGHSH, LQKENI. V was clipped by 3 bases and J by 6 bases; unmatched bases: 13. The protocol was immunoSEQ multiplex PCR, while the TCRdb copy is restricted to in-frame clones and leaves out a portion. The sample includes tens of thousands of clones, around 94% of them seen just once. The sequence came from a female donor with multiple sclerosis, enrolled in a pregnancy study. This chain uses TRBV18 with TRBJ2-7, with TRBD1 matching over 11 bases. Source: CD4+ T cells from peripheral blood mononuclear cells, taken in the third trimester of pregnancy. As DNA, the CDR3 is TGTGCCAGCTCACCGCCATTTCCCGGGACAGGGGGTGTCGAGCAGTACTTC. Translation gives CASSPPFPGTGGVEQYF.